The 17 T cell receptor beta chains below were found in one sample sequenced in a study of T cells in Graves' hyperthyroidism and ophthalmopathy. It was RNA transcripts that yielded the amplified TCR beta CDR3 regions. With the HTBI primer set, the TCR CDR3 went through a first round of RT-PCR. Each CDR3 protein gets one entry after TCRdb re-called the multiplex PCR reads with MiXCR. The table has some 500,000 distinct CDR3 sequences, approximately 25% seen once. Sequencing input: blood. Receptors were obtained from a woman aged 25 to 39 with Graves' ophthalmopathy.

J is TRBJ1-2 and V is TRBV11-1; 12 positions match TRBD1. Germline V lookup: CDR1 SGHAT, CDR2 FQDESV (reference sequence). The J segment lost 2 bases and the V segment lost 5 bases, leaving 9 bases of the junction unmatched. The CDR3 runs 17 residues. CDR3 region: CASSLRDRGRGNYGYTF. CDR3 sequence (DNA): TGTGCCAGCAGCCTCCGGGACAGGGGGCGCGGAAACTATGGCTACACCTTC.

This clonotype has a count of ten or more. This sequence joins TRBV19 and TRBJ2-7, with 13 nucleotides matching TRBD2. This CDR3 region has 16 residues. The trim removed 6 bases at V and 3 bases at J, leaving 8 bases unmatched. The germline V gene encodes CDR1 LNHDA and CDR2 SQIVND (reference sequence). For the CDR3, the DNA is TGTGCCAGTAGGAGGACTAGCGGGGGCCCTTACTACGAGCAGTACTTC. This codes for CASRRTSGGPYYEQYF.

There are many counts of this clonotype. The rearrangement joins TRBV10-3 to TRBJ2-7; TRBD1 might be the D (6 bases). The V gene's germline CDR1 is ENHRY and CDR2 SYGVKD. The CDR3 runs 11 residues. Trimming took off 8 bases at V and 3 bases at J, with 8 bases between the two ends. For the CDR3, the DNA is TGTGCCATCGGCAGGGGCTACGAGCAGTACTTC. This sequence encodes CAIGRGYEQYF.

This clonotype was observed many times. The chain employs TRBV6-1 and TRBJ1-5, with D maybe TRBD1 (6 bases). Trimming took 6 bases from V and 2 from J, leaving 11 bases between them. Looked up from germline, CDR1 is MNHNS and CDR2 is SASEGT. This CDR3 comprises 14 residues. CDR3 nucleotides: TGTGCCAGCAGACAGGGTCGAGGCAATCAGCCCCAGCATTTT. It codes for CASRQGRGNQPQHF.

This sequence joins TRBV19 and TRBJ1-2; the D gene is possibly TRBD1 (5 bases). CDR1 LNHDA and CDR2 SQIVND come from the germline V gene (reference sequence). This CDR3 is 13 amino acids long. Trimming left V 8 bases short and J 2 bases short, with 12 bases between. The CDR3 is CASWEGRNYGYTF. The CDR3, as DNA: TGTGCCAGTTGGGAGGGGCGAAACTATGGCTACACCTTC.

The gene calls are TRBV11-2 and TRBJ2-7; 9 bases line up with TRBD1. V was pared by 6 bases and J by 4 bases, with 19 bases of the junction left unmatched. This CDR3 has 18 amino acids. Germline V CDR1 and CDR2: SGHAT, FQNNGV. For the CDR3, the DNA is TGTGCCAGCAGAACCGAGAAGGGGGGGGACAGGGTAGCTTACGAGCAGTACTTC. Protein sequence: CASRTEKGGDRVAYEQYF.

This clonotype has ten or more counts. The V call is TRBV24-1, the J call TRBJ1-3; D remains ambiguous. This CDR3 contains 15 residues. Germline values: CDR1 KGHDR, CDR2 SFDVKD. V shed 0 bases and J shed 3 bases, with 8 bases lying between them. The CDR3 sequence is CATSDLPGHGNTIYF. CDR3 in DNA: TGTGCCACCAGTGATTTGCCGGGTCATGGAAACACCATATATTTT.

There are many counts of this clonotype. This chain uses TRBV6-1 with TRBJ2-7; 7 nucleotides agree with TRBD1. Germline V gene lookup returns CDR1 MNHNS and CDR2 SASEGT. CDR3 length: 14 residues. Unmatched junction bases numbered 8, after V lost 4 bases and J lost 5 bases. The CDR3 coding sequence is TGTGCCAGCAGTGCCAACAGGGGCGGGCACGAGCAGTACTTC. This codes for CASSANRGGHEQYF.

This clonotype was recorded at least ten times. The chain combines TRBV28 with TRBJ2-4; possibly TRBD1 or TRBD2 for D (5 bases each). V was cut by 6 bases and J by 8 bases, with 8 bases left in between. Germline assignment: CDR1 MDHEN and CDR2 SYDVKM. The CDR3 extends over 11 amino acids. Here the CDR3 DNA reads TGTGCCAGCAGGGGGGTATACATTCAGTACTTC. Its translation is CASRGVYIQYF.

V gene TRBV18 combines with J gene TRBJ2-5; 9 bases are a match to TRBD2. From germline, CDR1 is KGHSH and CDR2 LQKENI. The CDR3 loop spans 15 amino acids. V lost 5 bases to trimming and J lost 1 base; unmatched junction nucleotides: 5. The CDR3 loop is CASSRTSESQETQYF. As DNA, the CDR3 is TGTGCCAGCTCAAGGACTAGCGAGTCCCAAGAGACCCAGTACTTC.

This sequence joins TRBV27 and TRBJ2-4; 7 bases agree with TRBD1. CDR3 length: 16 amino acids. Germline loops: CDR1 MNHEY, CDR2 SMNVEV (reference sequence). With 8 bases clipped from V and 0 bases from J, the junction kept 10 bases outside the gene matches. The CDR3 DNA sequence: TGTGCCAGCCAACCACTGGGACAGCTAGCCAAAAACATTCAGTACTTC. Protein sequence: CASQPLGQLAKNIQYF.

This clonotype has ten or more counts. CDR3 nucleotides: TGTGCCAGCAGTCACCGACAGTATGGGGTAGGGGAGACCCAGTACTTC. Amino acid sequence: CASSHRQYGVGETQYF. This chain connects TRBV12-3 or TRBV12-4 to TRBJ2-5, with D perhaps TRBD1 (5 bases). The CDR3 runs to 16 residues. The V and J ends lost 5 bases and 5 bases respectively, with 21 bases between them.

This clonotype turned up a few times. The V call is TRBV12-3 or TRBV12-4, the J call TRBJ2-7; D is perhaps TRBD1 (5 bases). Trimming took 6 bases from V and 6 from J, leaving 18 bases between them. The CDR3 loop spans 14 amino acids. The CDR3 sequence: CASSVEIQRGEQYF. The CDR3 bases are TGTGCCAGCAGCGTCGAGATACAAAGGGGCGAGCAGTACTTC.

The CDR3 spells CASTAGGRNTEAFF. CDR3 DNA sequence: TGTGCCAGTACGGCGGGAGGGAGGAACACTGAAGCTTTCTTT. The V gene is TRBV19, the J gene TRBJ1-1; D is unresolved. V was pared by 7 bases and J by 1 base, with 13 bases between. This CDR3 comprises 14 residues. CDR1 and CDR2 (germline): LNHDA, SQIVND (reference sequence). Using reference TRBV19 and TRBJ1-1 for the parts outside the CDR3, the full variable domain is DGGITQSPKYLFRKEGQNVTLSCEQNLNHDAMYWYRQDPGQGLRLIYYSQIVNDFQKGDIAEGYSVSREKKESFPLTVTSAQKNPTAFYLCASTAGGRNTEAFFGQGTRLTVV.

The chain combines TRBV6-1 with TRBJ1-2; TRBD1 agrees at 7 bases. The CDR3 extends over 15 amino acids. The V and J ends lost 5 bases and 2 bases, in that order; junction bases with no gene match: 8. The germline V gene has CDR1 MNHNS and CDR2 SASEGT. CDR3 nucleotides: TGTGCCAGCAGTCGCGAAAGACAGGGCAACTATGGCTACACCTTC. As protein: CASSRERQGNYGYTF.

This clonotype came up many times. Here the CDR3 reads CASAQSYGYTF. The CDR3 nucleotides read TGTGCCAGCGCGCAGAGCTATGGCTACACCTTC. The chain has TRBV2 and TRBJ1-2, with D uncertain. V lost 8 bases and J 4 bases, leaving 8 bases between the germline ends. CDR1 and CDR2 from the germline V gene are SNHLY and FYNNEI. The CDR3 covers 11 residues.

Worth noting for this clonotype: This may be a read error: a much more frequent sequence differs by one nucleotide. The rearrangement joins TRBV9 to TRBJ1-3; D ambiguous. The CDR3 covers 11 residues. Germline assignment: CDR1 SGDLS and CDR2 YYNGEE. The CDR3 DNA reads as TGTTCCAGCTCCGAAGGGAACACCATATATTTT. This translates into CSSSEGNTIYF.